The 23 T cell receptor beta chains reported below all come from one sample, sequenced in a study of CD8 T cells in ankylosing spondylitis. General study points: Characteristic, it appeared, of ankylosing spondylitis blood was a TCR beta motif of roughly eight highly homologous variants.

TCRdb reprocessed the 5' RACE reads with MiXCR, giving one entry per CDR3 protein. Seen here are a few hundred thousand distinct CDR3 sequences, about 17% observed once, and the top ten hold about 44%. No antigen has been identified for these receptors. Sequenced input: blood, either unsorted or a sorted T cell fraction (not recorded which). The receptors stem from a male donor with ankylosing spondylitis.

The chain recombines TRBV30 with TRBJ2-1; D is unresolved. The V gene lost 1 base and the J gene lost 4 bases, with 11 bases spanning the gap. This CDR3 is built from 14 residues. Germline values: CDR1 GTSNPN, CDR2 SVGIG (reference sequence). Written as DNA, the CDR3 is TGTGCCTGGAGTGCCACGACTTATTACAATGAGCAGTTCTTC. This codes for CAWSATTYYNEQFF.

This clonotype came up a few times. The chain employs TRBV5-1 and TRBJ2-5, with 9 nucleotides matching TRBD2. The germline gives CDR1 SGHRS, CDR2 YFSETQ. The CDR3 runs to 14 residues. The ends lost 5 bases at V and 2 bases at J; junction bases unmatched: 4. The DNA for the CDR3 is TGCGCCAGCAGGATAGCGGGGGTGCAAGAGACCCAGTACTTC. Its protein product is CASRIAGVQETQYF.

This clonotype was counted at least ten times. The V call is TRBV29-1, the J call TRBJ2-1; the match to TRBD2 covers 11 bases. Germline lookup yields CDR1 SQVTM and CDR2 ANQGSEA. The CDR3 spans 13 residues. Trimming at V came to 3 bases and at J to 7 bases, leaving 2 bases not matched to a gene. The CDR3 reads CSVEGLAENEQFF. DNA for the CDR3: TGCAGCGTTGAGGGACTAGCGGAGAATGAGCAGTTCTTC.

This rearrangement joins TRBV6-1 to TRBJ2-4; D remains unclear. V gave up 1 base and J gave up 1 base, with 2 bases separating them. CDR3 length: 13 amino acids. Germline values: CDR1 MNHNS, CDR2 SASEGT. CDR3 nucleotides: TGTGCCAGCAGTGAAGGGGCCAAAAACATTCAGTACTTC. Protein sequence: CASSEGAKNIQYF.

For this clonotype: This CDR3 is missing its conserved last phenylalanine or tryptophan, likely due to a read error. The rearrangement joins TRBV6-5 to TRBJ2-7; D unclear. V gave up 0 bases and J gave up 0 bases, with 9 bases separating them. Germline-derived CDR1 and CDR2 are MNHEY and SVGAGI. CDR3 length equals 15 residues. The CDR3 protein is CASSYSRDGSYEQYS. The CDR3 DNA reads as TGTGCCAGCAGTTACTCGAGAGACGGCTCCTACGAGCAGTACTCC.

The rearrangement joins TRBV9 to TRBJ2-1, with TRBD1 identical over 8 bases. After removal of 3 bases from V and 2 bases from J, the junction contained 10 bases not matched to a gene. This CDR3 contains 17 residues. Germline V lookup: CDR1 SGDLS, CDR2 YYNGEE. DNA for the CDR3: TGTGCCAGCAGCGAACCAGGGACAGGCCCACCCTACAATGAGCAGTTCTTC. This codes for CASSEPGTGPPYNEQFF.

Ten or more counts support this clonotype. The chain carries TRBV10-3 and TRBJ2-7; tentative D call: TRBD1 (6 bases). The germline gives CDR1 ENHRY, CDR2 SYGVKD. V was cut by 3 bases and J by 4 bases, with 22 bases left in between. The CDR3 totals 17 residues. The CDR3 loop reads CAISDPMDLGGGYEQYF. The CDR3 coding sequence is TGTGCCATCAGTGACCCAATGGATCTTGGGGGCGGGTACGAGCAGTACTTC.

Ten or more counts support this clonotype. The chain links TRBV4-2 to TRBJ2-3, with D maybe TRBD2 (5 bases). The CDR3 totals 14 residues. Germline V CDR1 and CDR2: LGHNA, YNFKEQ. V dropped 0 bases and J dropped 6 bases, with 10 bases sitting between them. This CDR3 is CASSQEGGYDTQYF. The CDR3 DNA is TGTGCCAGCAGCCAAGAAGGAGGCTACGATACGCAGTATTTT.

This clonotype has only one observation. The chain is built from TRBV4-1 and TRBJ1-2, with D maybe TRBD1 (6 bases). Germline CDR1 MGHRA, CDR2 YSYEKL. There are 14 residues in the CDR3. Between the trimmed V and J ends, which lost 1 base and 5 bases, there was a span of 11 bases. This CDR3 reads CASSQVGGPYGYTF. The CDR3 DNA reads TGCGCCAGCAGCCAAGTAGGGGGACCGTATGGCTACACCTTC.

The chain joins TRBV4-1 to TRBJ1-2, with D hard to call. V was shortened by 2 bases and J by 4 bases, with 11 bases between the two germline ends. The CDR3 spans 14 residues. Germline CDR1 is MGHRA and CDR2 is YSYEKL. CDR3 loop: CASSQPQDGYGYTF. The DNA of the CDR3 is TGCGCCAGCAGCCAACCTCAGGACGGCTATGGCTACACCTTC.

This clonotype was recorded a few times. J is TRBJ2-1 and V is TRBV30, with unresolved D. This CDR3 comprises 14 residues. The ends were cut back, 4 bases at V and 4 bases at J, with 14 bases in the middle. In germline, CDR1 is GTSNPN, CDR2 SVGIG (reference sequence). The CDR3, as DNA: TGTGCCTGGAACTCTGGGCAAAGTTACAATGAGCAGTTCTTC. Translating gives CAWNSGQSYNEQFF.

This rearrangement joins TRBV7-9 to TRBJ2-3; 10 bases fit TRBD2. With 4 bases clipped from V and 2 bases from J, the junction kept 6 bases outside the gene matches. Germline CDR1 and CDR2: SEHNR and FQNEAQ (reference sequence). The CDR3 is 16 residues long. CDR3 residues: CASSSPSGGFTDTQYF. In DNA form, the CDR3 reads TGTGCCAGCAGCTCACCTAGCGGGGGCTTCACAGATACGCAGTATTTT.

J is TRBJ2-2 and V is TRBV4-3; the D gene is possibly TRBD1 (6 bases). The CDR3 is 16 amino acids. The germline gives CDR1 LGHNA, CDR2 YSLEER. Deletions cut 1 base from V and 1 base from J, with 10 bases between. The CDR3, as DNA: TGCGCCAGCAGCCAAGGACCGGGACAGAACACCGGGGAGCTGTTTTTT. The encoded protein is CASSQGPGQNTGELFF.

This chain links TRBV24-1 with TRBJ2-1, with D unresolved. The germline gives CDR1 KGHDR, CDR2 SFDVKD. The CDR3 contains 14 residues. V was cut by 0 bases and J by 1 base, with 3 bases left in between. CDR3 loop: CATSDLVSYNEQFF. The CDR3 DNA reads as TGTGCCACCAGTGATTTGGTGTCCTACAATGAGCAGTTCTTC.

The gene calls are TRBV12-3 or TRBV12-4 and TRBJ2-1, with D unresolved. V lost 5 bases and J 3 bases, leaving 8 bases between the germline ends. This CDR3 comprises 13 residues. The chain's CDR3 is CASSPYSYNEQFF. In nucleotides, the CDR3 is TGTGCCAGCAGTCCTTATAGCTACAATGAGCAGTTCTTC.

The chain combines TRBV4-1 with TRBJ2-1, with D tentatively TRBD1 (6 bases). V dropped 4 bases and J dropped 1 base, with 11 bases sitting between them. The germline V gene encodes CDR1 MGHRA and CDR2 YSYEKL. The CDR3 consists of 15 residues. CDR3 sequence (DNA): TGCGCCAGCAGCCGCGAGGGGGAGTCCTACAATGAGCAGTTCTTC. Its translation: CASSREGESYNEQFF.

This clonotype showed up many times. V and J are TRBV12-3 or TRBV12-4 and TRBJ2-1, with a possible D match to TRBD2 (6 bases). V dropped 3 bases and J dropped 8 bases, with 8 bases sitting between them. The CDR3 is 12 amino acids. The CDR3 coding sequence is TGTGCCAGCAGTTTCGGCGGGGATGAGCAGTTCTTC. Amino acid sequence: CASSFGGDEQFF.

This chain connects TRBV18 to TRBJ2-1; either TRBD1 or TRBD2 may fit D (6 bases each). The CDR3 length is 16 residues. Germline-derived CDR1 and CDR2 are KGHSH and LQKENI. Trimming cost V 1 base and J 6 bases, with 16 bases left between them. Here the CDR3 reads CASSPLWGDKGNEQFF. For the CDR3, the DNA is TGTGCCAGCTCACCACTGTGGGGGGACAAGGGCAATGAGCAGTTCTTC.

This clonotype was counted between two and nine times. The rearrangement uses TRBV29-1 and TRBJ1-2; D is perhaps TRBD1 (6 bases). Germline CDR1 is SQVTM and CDR2 is ANQGSEA. Trimming shortened V by 4 bases and J by 2 bases, and 8 bases separated the two germline ends. The CDR3 is 12 amino acids. CDR3 sequence (DNA): TGCAGCGTTGGGGACACCAACTATGGCTACACCTTC. Translation: CSVGDTNYGYTF.

This clonotype was counted a few times. The chain carries TRBV29-1 and TRBJ1-1; tentatively, D is TRBD1 (5 bases). The ends were cut back, 4 bases at V and 2 bases at J, with 11 bases in the middle. The CDR3 loop spans 13 amino acids. Per the germline V gene, CDR1 is SQVTM and CDR2 is ANQGSEA. CDR3 region: CSVGPDINTEAFF. In DNA, the CDR3 is TGCAGCGTTGGACCGGACATCAACACTGAAGCTTTCTTT. The full variable domain, in which reference TRBV29-1 and TRBJ1-1 provide the parts outside the CDR3, is SAVISQKPSRDICQRGTSLTIQCQVDSQVTMMFWYRQQPGQSLTLIATANQGSEATYESGFVIDKFPISRPNLTFSTLTVSNMSPEDSSIYLCSVGPDINTEAFFGQGTRLTVV.

There are a few counts of this clonotype. J is TRBJ1-5 and V is TRBV12-3 or TRBV12-4; D uncertain. The V gene lost 4 bases and the J gene lost 0 bases, with 7 bases spanning the gap. CDR3 size: 14 residues. CDR3 in amino acids: CASSSTYSNQPQHF. The CDR3 coding sequence is TGTGCCAGCAGTTCCACCTATAGCAATCAGCCCCAGCATTTT.

V is TRBV9 and J is TRBJ1-6; tentative D call: TRBD1 (5 bases). V gave up 3 bases and J gave up 7 bases, with 14 bases separating them. CDR1 is SGDLS and CDR2 is YYNGEE in the germline V gene. The CDR3 runs 15 residues. CDR3 region: CASSAGGGYNSPLHF. CDR3 DNA: TGTGCCAGCAGCGCGGGGGGGGGATACAATTCACCCCTCCACTTT.

In this sample, this clonotype turned up a few times. V gene TRBV30 combines with J gene TRBJ2-2; 10 bases agree with TRBD1. The J segment lost 3 bases and the V segment lost 2 bases, leaving 3 bases of the junction unmatched. The CDR3 runs 15 residues. The germline V gene has CDR1 GTSNPN and CDR2 SVGIG (reference sequence). CDR3 loop: CAWSPGTGDTGELFF. CDR3 bases: TGTGCCTGGAGTCCCGGGACAGGGGACACCGGGGAGCTGTTTTTT.